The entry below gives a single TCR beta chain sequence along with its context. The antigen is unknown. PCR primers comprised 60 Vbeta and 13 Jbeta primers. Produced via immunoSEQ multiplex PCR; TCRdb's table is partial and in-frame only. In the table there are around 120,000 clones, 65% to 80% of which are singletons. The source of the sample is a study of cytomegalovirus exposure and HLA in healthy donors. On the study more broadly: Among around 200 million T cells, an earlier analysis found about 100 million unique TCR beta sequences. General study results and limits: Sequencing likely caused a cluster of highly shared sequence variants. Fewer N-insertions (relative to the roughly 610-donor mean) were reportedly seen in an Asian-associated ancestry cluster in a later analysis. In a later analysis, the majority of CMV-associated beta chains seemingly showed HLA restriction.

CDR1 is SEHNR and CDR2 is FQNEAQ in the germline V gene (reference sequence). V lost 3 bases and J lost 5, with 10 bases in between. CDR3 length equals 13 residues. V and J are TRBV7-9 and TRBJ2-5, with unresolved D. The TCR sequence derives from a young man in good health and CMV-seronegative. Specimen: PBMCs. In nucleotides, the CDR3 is TGTGCCAGCAGCTTTTACAGATGGGAGACCCAGTACTTC. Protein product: CASSFYRWETQYF.